The clone carrying this T cell receptor beta chain has only a few counts. Germline CDR1 and CDR2: SGHAT and FQNNGV. The CDR3 has 15 amino acids. Between the trimmed V and J ends, which lost 1 base and 5 bases, there was a span of 13 bases. The data originate from a study of blood T cell repertoires in COVID-19. At the level of the study: Samples taken during acute and convalescent COVID-19 were collected in the United States, Italy and Spain. PBMCs, B-cell-depleted T cells, or T cells provided the cDNA or gDNA that made up the material.

Methods used by the authors: The authors estimated nucleated cell counts from reference gene primer amplification. The protocol was immunoSEQ multiplex PCR, while the TCRdb copy is restricted to in-frame clones and leaves out a portion. The DNA gave D and trimming, while V, J and clone size come from that table. Of approximately 97,000 clones listed, more than 75% are singletons. The chain employs TRBV11-2 and TRBJ2-3; tentative D call: TRBD2 (6 bases). The clonotype originates from a man between 60 and 70 years old with active or convalescent COVID-19. Sample: peripheral blood. The CDR3 DNA reads TGTGCCAGCAGCTTAGTGGGGGGAGTTGGAGATACGCAGTATTTT. Protein: CASSLVGGVGDTQYF.